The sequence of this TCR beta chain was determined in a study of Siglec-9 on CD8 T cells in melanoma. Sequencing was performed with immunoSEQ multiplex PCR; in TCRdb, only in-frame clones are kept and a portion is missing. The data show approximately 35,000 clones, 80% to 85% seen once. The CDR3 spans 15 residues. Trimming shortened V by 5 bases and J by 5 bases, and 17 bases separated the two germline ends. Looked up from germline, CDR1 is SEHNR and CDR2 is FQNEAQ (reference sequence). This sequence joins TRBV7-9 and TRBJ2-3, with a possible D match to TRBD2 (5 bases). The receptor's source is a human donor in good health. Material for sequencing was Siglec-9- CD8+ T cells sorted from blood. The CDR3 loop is CASSPRGPSGDTQYF. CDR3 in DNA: TGTGCCAGCAGCCCTCGCGGGCCATCGGGAGATACGCAGTATTTT.